This T cell receptor (beta chain) is drawn from a study of blood T cells in healthy people across ages (dated by TCRdb to the mid-2010s). Regarding the complete study: In model experiments, roughly one uniquely barcoded TCR beta cDNA molecule per two T cells was captured by template switching. The study measured age-related changes in TCR beta repertoire diversity using deep sequencing normalized with unique cDNA molecular identifiers. Four age groups were formed from the donors: young (average about 16 years), middle-aged (around 40), aged (approximately 60) and long-lived (more than 75). To avoid experimental bias, donors of different ages were randomly spread across the sequencing lanes. Using the same blood draw, the study looked at two additional independent replicas of 1 million unique cDNA reads for two donors, one aged 18 to 30 and the other aged 80 or older. Study-level results and caveats: The long-lived group showed more naive CD4+ T cells, fewer expanded clones and increased TCR diversity than the aged group, suggesting age selection. Since profiling was done on bulk unsorted PBMCs, naive and antigen-experienced compartments could not be conclusively compared. Observed TCR beta diversity per million T cells fell roughly linearly with age, and a significant reduction was already apparent by age around 36. Donor CMV infection status was unknown, potentially confounding age-related changes in expanded clonotypes. Estimates of total diversity from one million sequenced T cells were regarded as lower bounds and underestimates. Observed TCR beta diversity correlated strongly with the percentage of naive T cells measured by flow cytometry.

Donors were 30 to 45 systemically healthy Caucasian individuals from Russia aged roughly 6 to 90 years. Around 10 milliliters of peripheral blood were collected from each donor into EDTA-treated Vacutainer tubes. PBMCs were isolated by Ficoll-Paque density-gradient centrifugation, with at least 6.5 million obtained per sample. Total RNA, at least 6 micrograms per sample, was extracted from PBMCs with Trizol reagent. The percentages of naive CD45RAhigh/CD27high T cells were determined by flow cytometry on a PBMC aliquot from every donor. This clonotype was observed a few times. Its antigen has not been determined. The sample holds no much larger clone one base away, and base qualities are not on file. The CDR3 measures 12 amino acids from cysteine to phenylalanine. Just CDR3 DNA is preserved here, 36 bases in frame from base 1. From the germline V gene (reference sequence), CDR1 is MNHNY and CDR2 is SVGAGI. A distance of 17 bases separates the germline ends of V and J, which lose 10 bases and 8 bases respectively.

Library method: 5' RACE. The sequencing machine was an Illumina HiSeq 2500. A second PCR of about 6 to 12 cycles was run with a J-beta primer mix and a sample-barcoded 5' primer. A unique molecular identifier was introduced onto each TCR beta cDNA molecule by a template-switch 5' adaptor carrying 12 random nucleotides. Each sample yielded at least 3 million CDR3-containing paired-end reads. First-strand cDNA was synthesized from all RNA with the Mint cDNA synthesis kit, primed by a TRBC-specific oligonucleotide. After uracil-DNA glycosylase treatment, a first 18-cycle PCR used universal primers M1SS and BC2_uni_R on all cDNA. Turning to the authors' computational methods: For normalization, 1 million high-quality reads were randomly selected from each sample, with every read carrying a distinct molecular identifier. Instead of being binned into consensus sequences, reads that shared molecular identifiers were thrown out. MiTCR, with a Q25 quality threshold and the strictest error-elimination algorithm, was used for CDR3 identification, clonotype clustering and error correction. A nonparametric unseen species model with Euler transformation was used to estimate a lower bound on total TCR beta diversity. TCRdb reprocessing: public reads trimmed at Q25 with fastp, clones called with MiXCR, in-frame beta chains kept. One record per CDR3 amino acid sequence lists the most common genes and DNA. The V and J calls were determined by TCRdb, not by the authors. The sample contains under 1 million distinct CDR3 sequences, approximately 48% of them found a single time. About 21% of the sample rests with the top ten.

The clonotype comes from a man between 60 and 75 years old in good health. Recombination connected TRBV6-6 to TRBJ1-2, with no confident D gene call. The specimen was blood. The CDR3 region reads CAIQSSSGGYTF. The DNA sequence is as follows: TGTGCCATCCAGTCGAGTTCCGGAGGCTACACCTTC.